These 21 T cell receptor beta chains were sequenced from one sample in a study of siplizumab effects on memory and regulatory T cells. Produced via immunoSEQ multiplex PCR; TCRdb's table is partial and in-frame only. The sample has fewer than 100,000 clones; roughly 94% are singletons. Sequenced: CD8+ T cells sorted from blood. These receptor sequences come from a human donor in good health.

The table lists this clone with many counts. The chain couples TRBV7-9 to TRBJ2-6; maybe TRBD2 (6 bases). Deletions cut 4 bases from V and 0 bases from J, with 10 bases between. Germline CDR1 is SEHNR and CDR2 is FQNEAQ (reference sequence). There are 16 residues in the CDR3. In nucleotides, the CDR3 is TGTGCCAGCAGCTCAGGGCGGGACTCTGGGGCCAACGTCCTGACTTTC. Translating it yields CASSSGRDSGANVLTF.

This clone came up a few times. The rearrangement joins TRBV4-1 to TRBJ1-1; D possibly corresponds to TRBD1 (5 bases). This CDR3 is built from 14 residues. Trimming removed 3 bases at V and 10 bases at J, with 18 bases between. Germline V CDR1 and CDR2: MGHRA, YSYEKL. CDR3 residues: CASSQIWGHNGAFF. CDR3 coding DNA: TGCGCCAGCAGCCAGATATGGGGCCACAACGGAGCTTTCTTT.

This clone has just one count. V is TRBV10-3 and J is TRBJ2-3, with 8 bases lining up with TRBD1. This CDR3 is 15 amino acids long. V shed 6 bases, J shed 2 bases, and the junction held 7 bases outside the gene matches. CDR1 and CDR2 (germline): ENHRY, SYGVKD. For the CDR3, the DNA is TGTGCCATCAGGAGTCGGACAGGGAACACAGATACGCAGTATTTT. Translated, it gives CAIRSRTGNTDTQYF.

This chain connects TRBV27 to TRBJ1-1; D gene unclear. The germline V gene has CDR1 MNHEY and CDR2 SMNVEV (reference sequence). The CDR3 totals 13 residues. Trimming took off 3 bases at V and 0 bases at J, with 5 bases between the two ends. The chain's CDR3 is CASSFWLNTEAFF. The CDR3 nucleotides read TGTGCCAGCAGTTTCTGGTTGAACACTGAAGCTTTCTTT.

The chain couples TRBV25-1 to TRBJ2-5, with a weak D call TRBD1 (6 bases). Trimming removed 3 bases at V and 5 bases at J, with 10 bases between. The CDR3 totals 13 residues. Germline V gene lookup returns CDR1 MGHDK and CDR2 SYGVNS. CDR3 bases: TGTGCCAGCAGTGACAGGGGTTTGGAGACCCAGTACTTC. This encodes CASSDRGLETQYF.

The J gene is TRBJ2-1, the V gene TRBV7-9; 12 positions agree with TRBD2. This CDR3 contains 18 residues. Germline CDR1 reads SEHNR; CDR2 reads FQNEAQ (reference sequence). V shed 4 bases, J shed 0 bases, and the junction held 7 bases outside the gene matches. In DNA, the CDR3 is TGTGCCAGCAGCTCTGGACTAGCGGGACCCAGCTCCTACAATGAGCAGTTCTTC. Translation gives CASSSGLAGPSSYNEQFF.

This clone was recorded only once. The CDR3 is CASALGLAGSTDTQYF. The CDR3 coding sequence is TGTGCCAGCGCCCTGGGACTAGCGGGGAGCACAGATACGCAGTATTTT. V usage is TRBV28 and J usage is TRBJ2-3; 13 bases agree with TRBD2. This CDR3 is 16 amino acids long. Looked up from germline, CDR1 is MDHEN and CDR2 is SYDVKM. Trimming took 8 bases from V and 0 from J; bases not matched to a gene: 5.

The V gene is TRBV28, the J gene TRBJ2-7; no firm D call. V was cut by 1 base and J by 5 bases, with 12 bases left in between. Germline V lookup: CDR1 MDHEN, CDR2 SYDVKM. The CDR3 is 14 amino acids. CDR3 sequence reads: CASSLYQRAHEQYF. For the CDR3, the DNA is TGTGCCAGCAGTTTATATCAGCGCGCTCACGAGCAGTACTTC.

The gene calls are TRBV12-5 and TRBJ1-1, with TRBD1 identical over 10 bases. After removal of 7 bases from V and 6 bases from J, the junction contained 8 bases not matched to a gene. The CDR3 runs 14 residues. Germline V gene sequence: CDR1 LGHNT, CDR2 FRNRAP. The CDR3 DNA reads TGTGCTAGTGCCTCGGGACAGGGGCTACCTGAAGCTTTCTTT. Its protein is CASASGQGLPEAFF.

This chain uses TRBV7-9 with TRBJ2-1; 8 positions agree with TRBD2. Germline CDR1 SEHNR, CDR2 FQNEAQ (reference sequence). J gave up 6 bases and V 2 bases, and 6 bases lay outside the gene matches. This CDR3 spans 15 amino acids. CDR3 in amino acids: CASSLFISGSNEQFF. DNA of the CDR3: TGTGCCAGCAGCTTATTTATAAGCGGGAGCAATGAGCAGTTCTTC.

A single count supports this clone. CDR3 sequence reads: CATQGEGVTDTQYF. The CDR3 DNA sequence: TGCGCCACCCAGGGGGAGGGCGTCACAGATACGCAGTATTTT. This sequence joins TRBV5-1 and TRBJ2-3; either TRBD1 or TRBD2 may supply D (7 bases each). Trimming stripped 9 bases from V and 2 bases from J, with 16 bases between. Germline CDR1 and CDR2: SGHRS and YFSETQ. The CDR3 contains 14 residues.

CDR3 region: CATRKDRAHEQYF. The CDR3 DNA reads TGTGCCACCAGGAAAGACAGGGCCCACGAGCAGTACTTC. This chain connects TRBV15 to TRBJ2-7; TRBD1 aligns across 7 bases. Germline V gives CDR1 LNHNV, CDR2 YYDKDF (reference sequence). Germline trimming cut 6 bases from V and 5 bases from J; bases unmatched to any gene: 7. This CDR3 is 13 amino acids long. Looking up the rest from reference TRBV15 and TRBJ2-7 gives the full variable domain: DAMVIQNPRYQVTQFGKPVTLSCSQTLNHNVMYWYQQKSSQAPKLLFHYYDKDFNNEADTPDNFQSRRPNTSFCFLDIRSPGLGDTAMYLCATRKDRAHEQYFGPGTRLTVT.

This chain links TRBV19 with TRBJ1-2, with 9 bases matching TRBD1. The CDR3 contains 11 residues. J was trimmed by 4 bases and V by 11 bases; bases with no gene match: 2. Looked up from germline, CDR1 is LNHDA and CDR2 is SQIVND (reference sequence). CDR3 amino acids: CAGGQGYGYTF. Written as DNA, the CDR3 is TGTGCCGGGGGACAGGGCTATGGCTACACCTTC.

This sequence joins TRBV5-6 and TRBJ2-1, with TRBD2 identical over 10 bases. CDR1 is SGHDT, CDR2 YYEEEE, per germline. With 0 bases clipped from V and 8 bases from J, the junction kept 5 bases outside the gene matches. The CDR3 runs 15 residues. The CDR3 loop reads CASSLGTSGIYEQFF. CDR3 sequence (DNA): TGTGCCAGCAGCTTGGGCACTAGCGGGATCTATGAGCAGTTCTTC.

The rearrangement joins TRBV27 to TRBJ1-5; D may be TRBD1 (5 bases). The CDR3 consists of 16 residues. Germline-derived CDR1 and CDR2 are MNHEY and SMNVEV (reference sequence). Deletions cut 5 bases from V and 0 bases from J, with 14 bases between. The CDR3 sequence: CASSQGGLYSNQPQHF. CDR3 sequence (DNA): TGTGCCAGCAGTCAGGGAGGGCTATATAGCAATCAGCCCCAGCATTTT.

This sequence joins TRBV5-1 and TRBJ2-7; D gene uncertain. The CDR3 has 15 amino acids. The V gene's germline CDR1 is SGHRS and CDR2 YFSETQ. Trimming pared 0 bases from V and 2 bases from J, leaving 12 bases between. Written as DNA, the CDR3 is TGCGCCAGCAGCTTGGCGGCCCAACCAGCCTACGAGCAGTACTTC. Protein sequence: CASSLAAQPAYEQYF. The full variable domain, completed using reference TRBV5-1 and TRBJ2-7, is KAGVTQTPRYLIKTRGQQVTLSCSPISGHRSVSWYQQTPGQGLQFLFEYFSETQRNKGNFPGRFSGRQFSNSRSEMNVSTLELGDSALYLCASSLAAQPAYEQYFGPGTRLTVT.

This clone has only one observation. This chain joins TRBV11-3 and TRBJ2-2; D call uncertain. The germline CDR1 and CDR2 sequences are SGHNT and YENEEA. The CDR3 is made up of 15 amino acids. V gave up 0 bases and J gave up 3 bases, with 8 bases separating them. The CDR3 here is CASSLDFRDTGELFF. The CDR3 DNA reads TGTGCCAGCAGCTTAGACTTTAGGGACACCGGGGAGCTGTTTTTT. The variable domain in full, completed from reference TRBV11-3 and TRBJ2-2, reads EAGVVQSPRYKIIEKKQPVAFWCNPISGHNTLYWYLQNLGQGPELLIRYENEEAVDDSQLPKDRFSAERLKGVDSTLKIQPAELGDSAVYLCASSLDFRDTGELFFGEGSRLTVL.

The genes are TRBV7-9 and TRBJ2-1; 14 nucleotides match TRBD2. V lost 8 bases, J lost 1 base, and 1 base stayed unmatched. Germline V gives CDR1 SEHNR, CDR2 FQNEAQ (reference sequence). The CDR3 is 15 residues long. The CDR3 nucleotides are TGTGCCAGCGGGACTAGCGGGAGATCCTACAATGAGCAGTTCTTC. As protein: CASGTSGRSYNEQFF.

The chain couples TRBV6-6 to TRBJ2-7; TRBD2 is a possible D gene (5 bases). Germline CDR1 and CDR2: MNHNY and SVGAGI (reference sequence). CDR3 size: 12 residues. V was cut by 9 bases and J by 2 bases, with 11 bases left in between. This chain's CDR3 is CASVGGPYEQYF. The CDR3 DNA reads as TGTGCCAGTGTAGGCGGGCCCTACGAGCAGTACTTC.

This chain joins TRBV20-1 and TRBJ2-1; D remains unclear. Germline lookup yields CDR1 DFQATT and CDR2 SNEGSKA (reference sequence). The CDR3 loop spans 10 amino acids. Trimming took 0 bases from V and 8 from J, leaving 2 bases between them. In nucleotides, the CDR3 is TGCAGTGCTAGAGACGATGAGCAGTTCTTC. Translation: CSARDDEQFF.

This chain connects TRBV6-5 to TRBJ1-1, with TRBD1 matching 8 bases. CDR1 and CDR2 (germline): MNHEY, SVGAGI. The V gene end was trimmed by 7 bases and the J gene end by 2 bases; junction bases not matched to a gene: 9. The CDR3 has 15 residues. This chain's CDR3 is CASKQGVGTNTEAFF. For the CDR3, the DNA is TGTGCCAGCAAACAGGGGGTGGGAACCAACACTGAAGCTTTCTTT.